Listed below are T cell receptor beta chains from one sample, sequenced in a study of tumor-infiltrating lymphocytes in primary liver carcinoma. One entry per CDR3 protein, called by TCRdb with MiXCR from the multiplex PCR reads. Among 65,000 to 90,000 distinct CDR3 sequences listed, around 70% were seen once. The specimen was liver tumor tissue from sampling region 1. These receptor sequences come from a man aged 35 to 55 with primary liver carcinoma and hepatitis B virus infection. CDR3s include the opening cysteine and the closing phenylalanine or tryptophan. Each record gives: clone size, J gene, V gene, D gene, CDR3 protein, CDR3 DNA. A D gene is named only where the DNA matches it firmly. Clone size, where shown, is once, few, many, or a class for clones that have expanded.

>.|TRBJ1-1|TRBV30|.
CTWNVHSGTEAFF
TGTACCTGGAATGTACACTCTGGGACTGAAGCTTTCTTT
>.|TRBJ2-7|TRBV7-8|.
CASNLRSDTFYEEYF
TGTGCCAGCAACTTACGCTCGGACACTTTCTACGAAGAGTACTTC
>once|TRBJ2-7|TRBV12-3/TRBV12-4|.
CVSRLGQFYEQYF
TGTGTCAGCAGACTGGGACAATTCTACGAGCAGTACTTC
>.|TRBJ2-7|TRBV21-1|.
CASPPDSGPPGAEQYF
TGTGCCAGCCCCCCAGACTCGGGGCCGCCAGGAGCCGAGCAGTACTTC
>.|TRBJ2-2|TRBV11-2|.
CASSLGAANAGELFF
TGTGCCAGCAGCTTAGGAGCGGCGAACGCCGGGGAGCTGTTCTTT
>many|TRBJ2-5|TRBV29-1|TRBD2
CSVEVGGETQYF
TGCAGCGTTGAGGTGGGGGGGGAGACCCAGTACTTC
>.|TRBJ2-1|TRBV14|.
CASSQDGSFYNEKFF
TGTGCCAGTAGCCAAGATGGGAGTTTCTACAATGAGAAGTTCTTC
>.|TRBJ1-6|TRBV4-1|TRBD1
CANSQEHRRGLGSPLHF
TGCGCCAACAGCCAAGAGCACCGAAGGGGGCTTGGATCACCCCTCCACTTT
>.|TRBJ2-3|TRBV14|.
CASSPDEAGVSTDTQYF
TGTGCCAGCAGCCCAGATGAAGCCGGAGTGAGTACAGATACGCAGTATTTT
>.|TRBJ2-3|TRBV11-2|.
CTSSQLGWMGTDTQYF
TGTACCAGCAGCCAATTAGGCTGGATGGGCACAGATACGCAGTATTTT
>.|TRBJ2-5|TRBV11-2|.
CASTLGSSGPGEIQYF
TGTGCCAGCACCTTAGGGAGTAGCGGCCCGGGGGAGATCCAATACTTC
>.|TRBJ2-2|TRBV18|.
CASSPPSTGELFF
TGTGCCAGCTCACCACCGAGCACCGGGGAGCTGTTTTTT
>many|TRBJ2-2|TRBV14|.
CASSQEANTGELFF
TGTGCCAGCAGCCAAGAGGCAAACACCGGGGAGCTGTTTTTT
>.|TRBJ2-2|TRBV6-1|TRBD2
CASSDSGGEIGELLF
TGTGCCAGCAGTGATAGCGGGGGAGAAATCGGGGAGCTGCTTTTT
>many|TRBJ2-5|TRBV5-1|TRBD2
CASSPQGLAGGTQYF
TGCGCCAGCAGCCCACAGGGACTAGCGGGAGGTACCCAGTACTTC
>.|TRBJ2-5|TRBV29-1|TRBD1
CNSGQGQETHYF
TGCAACTCCGGACAGGGTCAAGAGACCCATTACTTC
>.|TRBJ1-4|TRBV6-6|TRBD1
CASSSPWTGEQEQLFF
TGTGCCAGCAGTTCTCCGTGGACAGGGGAACAAGAACAACTGTTTTTT
>few|TRBJ2-6|TRBV20-1|.
CSARLGGSGANVLTF
TGCAGTGCTAGGTTAGGCGGTTCCGGGGCCAACGTCCTGACTTTC
>many|TRBJ1-1|TRBV6-1|.
CASKDFMNTEAFF
TGTGCCAGCAAAGATTTCATGAACACTGAAGCTTTCTTT
>few|TRBJ1-1|TRBV19|.
CASKRLNTEAFF
TGTGCCAGTAAACGGTTGAACACTGAAGCTTTCTTT
>.|TRBJ1-6|TRBV6-5|.
CANSLQGSNSPLHF
TGTGCCAACAGTTTACAGGGTAGCAACTCACCCCTCCACTTT
>.|TRBJ2-1|TRBV11-2|TRBD2
CAGSYYSSSGRGGGFF
TGTGCCGGCAGCTACTATTCGAGTAGCGGGAGGGGAGGCGGGTTCTTC
>.|TRBJ2-7|TRBV6-2/TRBV6-3|.
CTNFMPVLHSYEQYF
TGTACCAACTTCATGCCGGTCCTCCACTCCTACGAGCAGTACTTC
>.|TRBJ2-2|TRBV4-1|.
CASRQGHSGELFF
TGCGCCAGCAGGCAAGGACATAGCGGGGAGCTGTTTTTT
>.|TRBJ1-1|TRBV29-1|.
CNVGTLNTEAFF
TGTAACGTTGGGACCCTGAATACTGAAGCTTTCTTT
>.|TRBJ2-6|TRBV12-3/TRBV12-4|.
CASTIGVGEIYSGDNVLTF
TGTGCCAGCACTATAGGGGTCGGGGAGATATACTCTGGGGACAACGTCCTGACTTTC
>.|TRBJ1-3|TRBV11-2|.
CASSPSRGGNTIYF
TGTGCTAGCAGCCCCTCGAGAGGAGGAAACACCATATATTTC
>.|TRBJ1-1|TRBV29-1|.
CRVASQETEAFF
TGCAGGGTTGCCAGCCAGGAGACTGAAGCTTTCTTT
>.|TRBJ2-3|TRBV28|TRBD2
CASSLGLAGGPKDTQYF
TGTGCCAGCAGTTTGGGTTTGGCGGGAGGGCCAAAAGATACGCAGTATTTT
>once|TRBJ2-1|TRBV6-1|TRBD2
CASNERTSGNTYNEQFF
TGTGCCAGCAATGAGAGGACTAGCGGGAATACCTACAATGAGCAGTTCTTC
>many|TRBJ2-1|TRBV29-1|TRBD2
CSVDGEGNEQFF
TGCAGCGTCGACGGGGAGGGCAATGAGCAGTTCTTC
>medium-sized|TRBJ2-7|TRBV6-6|TRBD2
CASSYALAGGEQYF
TGTGCCAGCAGTTATGCACTAGCGGGTGGTGAGCAGTACTTC
>.|TRBJ1-5|TRBV6-1|.
CARSEPEGQPQHF
TGTGCCAGGAGTGAACCGGAAGGTCAGCCCCAGCATTTT
>.|TRBJ1-5|TRBV2|.
CASSESGYQPQHF
TGTGCCAGCAGTGAATCGGGTTACCAGCCCCAGCATTTT
>.|TRBJ2-5|TRBV6-5|TRBD1
CASSYRGAPHETQYF
TGTGCCAGTAGTTACAGGGGGGCACCCCATGAGACCCAGTACTTC
>once|TRBJ2-7|TRBV11-2|.
CVSSISGISSYDQYF
TGTGTTAGCAGTATTTCAGGGATTAGCTCCTACGATCAGTACTTC
>once|TRBJ2-1|TRBV29-1|.
CSVVGGDYNEQFF
TGCAGCGTTGTTGGCGGGGATTACAATGAGCAGTTCTTC
>.|TRBJ1-4|TRBV12-3/TRBV12-4|.
CASSYVTPDEKLFF
TGTGCCAGCAGTTATGTGACACCCGATGAAAAACTGTTTTTT
>once|TRBJ1-1|TRBV14|.
CDSNQVRAEAFF
TGTGACAGCAACCAAGTCCGGGCTGAAGCTTTCTTT
>once|TRBJ1-2|TRBV11-2|.
CTNRERDTTYGYTF
TGTACCAACAGGGAGAGGGACACCACCTATGGCTACACCTTC
>.|TRBJ2-5|TRBV10-2|.
CASSEGLPVQETQYF
TGCGCTAGCAGTGAAGGACTGCCCGTCCAAGAGACCCAGTACTTC
>.|TRBJ2-5|TRBV29-1|.
CNGAAAPQETQYF
TGCAATGGAGCGGCCGCCCCCCAAGAGACCCAGTACTTC
>.|TRBJ2-3|TRBV10-3|.
CAISEPGAVSGGGDTQYF
TGTGCCATCAGTGAACCCGGGGCAGTTAGCGGTGGGGGAGATACGCAGTATTTT
>few|TRBJ2-7|TRBV11-2|.
CASNSSLAHEQYF
TGTGCAAGCAACTCGAGTCTAGCGCACGAGCAGTACTTC
>.|TRBJ2-7|TRBV28|.
CASSPEYGSSGYEQYF
TGTGCCAGCAGCCCCGAGTACGGGAGTAGTGGGTACGAGCAGTACTTC
>.|TRBJ2-7|TRBV24-1|.
CATSDTVEQYF
TGTGCCACCAGTGACACGGTGGAGCAGTACTTC
>medium-sized|TRBJ1-5|TRBV4-1|.
CASSPGEVGLQPQHF
TGCGCCAGCAGTCCAGGGGAGGTTGGTCTTCAGCCCCAGCATTTT
>.|TRBJ2-1|TRBV12-5|TRBD2
CASGLPGLAGYNEQLF
TGTGCTAGTGGTCTCCCCGGACTAGCGGGTTACAATGAGCAGCTCTTC
>few|TRBJ2-7|TRBV28|.
CASSFRGGIRQYF
TGTGCCAGCAGTTTCCGGGGCGGGATCCGGCAGTACTTC
>.|TRBJ1-1|TRBV6-2/TRBV6-3|.
CANSYARDSEAFF
TGTGCCAACAGTTACGCAAGGGATTCTGAAGCTTTCTTT
>.|TRBJ2-1|TRBV7-9|TRBD2
CVSSLGLAAHSEQFF
TGTGTCAGCAGCTTAGGACTAGCGGCCCACAGTGAGCAGTTCTTC
>many|TRBJ2-1|TRBV5-6|.
CASSSGSYNEQFF
TGTGCCAGCAGCTCAGGGTCCTACAATGAGCAGTTCTTC
>.|TRBJ1-4|TRBV30|.
CAWSSRGGANEKLFF
TGTGCCTGGAGTTCCCGGGGCGGAGCTAATGAAAAACTGTTTTTT
>.|TRBJ1-3|TRBV12-3/TRBV12-4|.
CVSALGGSTGNTIYF
TGTGTCAGCGCCTTGGGTGGGAGCACTGGAAACACCATATATTTT
>.|TRBJ2-7|TRBV11-2|TRBD2
CASSQGLVRSPSYEQYF
TGTGCCAGCAGCCAGGGACTAGTGCGTTCCCCTTCCTACGAGCAGTACTTC